This TCR beta chain is drawn from a study of blood T cell repertoires in COVID-19. The overall study: Sample material is recorded as cDNA or gDNA derived from T cells, B-cell-depleted T cells, or PBMCs.

Some clones are missing from TCRdb's copy, which holds only in-frame ones; the method was immunoSEQ multiplex PCR. The profile shows tens of thousands of clones, roughly 86% of them singletons. The junction had 11 bases not matched to a gene; V was cut back by 10 bases and J by 2 bases. The CDR3 is made up of 15 amino acids. CDR1 is MNHEY, CDR2 SVGAGI, per germline. Input material: peripheral blood. The V call is TRBV6-5, the J call TRBJ2-3; 8 bases are a match to TRBD1. This TCR was sampled from a man aged 35 to 55 with COVID-19, enrolled during active disease. This chain's CDR3 is CATSTGTGLTDTQYF. DNA for the CDR3: TGTGCCACCTCAACGGGGACAGGCCTCACAGATACGCAGTATTTT.